This is a list of T cell receptor beta chains from one sample in a study of T and B cells in COVID-19 patients. Each CDR3 protein is one row after TCRdb ran MiXCR on the multiplex PCR reads. This sample carries over 5,000 distinct CDR3 sequences, about 33% of them seen once, and the ten largest clones take 50% to 70%. The sample comprised blood. The receptors stem from a human donor with active COVID-19. CDR3s include the opening cysteine and the closing phenylalanine or tryptophan. For some rows the clone size is stated as once, few or many, or as a class when expanded; others skip it.

clone_size,v_call,cdr3_aa
NA,TRBV27,CASSLTRMNTEAFF
NA,TRBV19,CASSINTNSNQPQHF
few,TRBV6-1,CASSEGTSGSYEQYF
NA,TRBV27,CASSPSFQGGDTQYF
medium-sized,TRBV19,CASRASGRVSGELFF
medium-sized,TRBV5-4,CASSLGTSATGELFF
few,TRBV27,CASSLFFRGRETQYF
few,TRBV19,CASSSAPNDQPQHF
few,TRBV19,CASSRDRGEKLFF
few,TRBV10-3,CAISESYQRTEAFF
NA,TRBV6-6,CASSERVGFTDTQYF
NA,TRBV20-1,CSASPGPSYEQYF
NA,TRBV19,CASSISGTGEGEQYF
NA,TRBV6-1,CASRDSSAFF
NA,TRBV7-9,CASSLAEGTGGQFF
few,TRBV5-3,CASSLQGTDYGYTF
NA,TRBV10-3,CAISAGQGLSGANVLTF
few,TRBV19,CASSKQGAYYEQYF
once,TRBV6-2/TRBV6-3,CASSYSKLGAVTGELFF
NA,TRBV5-6,CASRWGLARVNEQFF
few,TRBV19,CASSGQTYVYSNQPQHF
few,TRBV19,CASRGERTEAFF
NA,TRBV5-1,CASSPGTGSTNEKLFF
NA,TRBV19,CASSGESTEAFF
few,TRBV18,CASSPGLLNTEAFF
NA,TRBV6-5,CASKQGRGSEKLIF
few,TRBV4-3,CASSQGQGSYEQYF
few,TRBV19,CASSIAGASYEQYF
NA,TRBV29-1,CSVETSGEYTDTQYF
few,TRBV5-5,CASSSVTGYYEQYF
NA,TRBV27,CASRRGSGKEQYF
NA,TRBV6-5,CASSYSQGTGELFF
once,TRBV5-5,CASSEGLFTDTQYF
medium-sized,TRBV6-5,CASSDRLSSGANVLTF
NA,TRBV19,CASSAPGRGGHQPQHF
few,TRBV12-3/TRBV12-4,CASSLALGQGALYTPEAFF
medium-sized,TRBV6-5,CASSYSGPTDTQYF
medium-sized,TRBV5-6,CASTPGTGAYNEQFF